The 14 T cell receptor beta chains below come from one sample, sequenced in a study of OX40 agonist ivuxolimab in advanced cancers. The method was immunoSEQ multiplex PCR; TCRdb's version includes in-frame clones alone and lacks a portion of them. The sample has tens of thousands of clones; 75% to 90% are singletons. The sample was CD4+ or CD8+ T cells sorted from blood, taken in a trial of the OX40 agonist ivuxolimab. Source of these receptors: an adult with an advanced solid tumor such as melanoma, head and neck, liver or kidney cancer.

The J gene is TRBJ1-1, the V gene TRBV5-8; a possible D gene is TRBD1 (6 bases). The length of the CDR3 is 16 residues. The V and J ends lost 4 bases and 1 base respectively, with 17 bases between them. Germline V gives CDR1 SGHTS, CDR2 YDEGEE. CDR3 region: CASSVTGNSRNTEAFF. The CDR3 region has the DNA TGTGCCAGCAGCGTGACAGGCAACTCACGGAACACTGAAGCTTTCTTT. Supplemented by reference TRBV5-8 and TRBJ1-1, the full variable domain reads EAGVTQSPTHLIKTRGQQATLRCSPISGHTSVYWYQQALGLGLQFLLWYDEGEERNRGNFPPRFSGRQFPNYSSELNVNALELEDSALYLCASSVTGNSRNTEAFFGQGTRLTVV.

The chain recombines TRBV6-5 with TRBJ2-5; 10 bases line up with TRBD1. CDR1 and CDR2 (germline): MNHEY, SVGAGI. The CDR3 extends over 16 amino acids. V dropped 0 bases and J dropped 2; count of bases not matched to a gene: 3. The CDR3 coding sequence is TGTGCCAGCAGTTACTCGACAGGGGGCGGACAAGAGACCCAGTACTTC. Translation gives CASSYSTGGGQETQYF.

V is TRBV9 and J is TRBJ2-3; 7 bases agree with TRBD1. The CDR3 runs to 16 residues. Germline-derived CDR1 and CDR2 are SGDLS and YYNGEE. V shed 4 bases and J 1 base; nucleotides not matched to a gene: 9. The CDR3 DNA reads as TGTGCCAGCAGCCCCCGACAGGGTACGGGCACAGATACGCAGTATTTT. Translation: CASSPRQGTGTDTQYF.

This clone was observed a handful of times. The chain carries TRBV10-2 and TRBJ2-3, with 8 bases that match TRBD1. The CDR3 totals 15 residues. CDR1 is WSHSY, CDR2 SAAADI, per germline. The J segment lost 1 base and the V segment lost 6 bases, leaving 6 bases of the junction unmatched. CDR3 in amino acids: CASSLTGVGTDTQYF. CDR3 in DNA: TGCGCCAGCAGCTTGACAGGGGTTGGCACAGATACGCAGTATTTT.

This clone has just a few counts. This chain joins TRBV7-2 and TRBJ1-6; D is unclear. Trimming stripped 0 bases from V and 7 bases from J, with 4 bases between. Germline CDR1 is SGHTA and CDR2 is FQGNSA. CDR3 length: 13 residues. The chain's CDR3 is CASSLAQNSPLHF. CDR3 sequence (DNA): TGTGCCAGCAGCTTAGCGCAGAATTCACCCCTCCACTTT.

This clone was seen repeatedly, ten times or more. As DNA, the CDR3 is TGTGCCTTCGACAGGGGGGTGAACACTGAAGCTTTCTTT. It translates to CAFDRGVNTEAFF. The rearrangement links TRBV30 to TRBJ1-1; TRBD1 matches at 9 bases. The CDR3 is made up of 13 amino acids. The V and J ends lost 7 bases and 0 bases, in that order; junction bases with no gene match: 3. Germline CDR1 GTSNPN, CDR2 SVGIG (reference sequence).

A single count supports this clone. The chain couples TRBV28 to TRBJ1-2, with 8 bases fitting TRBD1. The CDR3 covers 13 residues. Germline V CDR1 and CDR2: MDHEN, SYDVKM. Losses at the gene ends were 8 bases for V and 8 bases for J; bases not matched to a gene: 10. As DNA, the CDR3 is TGTGCCAGCCGCTTACAGGGGGGGGACGGCTACACCTTC. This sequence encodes CASRLQGGDGYTF.

CDR3 loop: CASSYGLQANTGELFF. CDR3 nucleotides: TGTGCCAGCAGTTACGGGCTGCAAGCGAACACCGGGGAGCTGTTTTTT. V and J are TRBV6-6 and TRBJ2-2; D is unclear. Trimming removed 2 bases at V and 0 bases at J, with 10 bases between. This CDR3 is built from 16 residues. From germline, CDR1 is MNHNY and CDR2 SVGAGI (reference sequence).

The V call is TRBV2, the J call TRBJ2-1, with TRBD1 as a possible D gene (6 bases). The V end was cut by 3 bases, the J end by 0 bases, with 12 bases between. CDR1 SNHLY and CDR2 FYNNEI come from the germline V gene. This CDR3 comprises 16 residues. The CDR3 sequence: CASSEPTGISYNEQFF. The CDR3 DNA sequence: TGTGCCAGCAGTGAGCCGACAGGCATCTCCTACAATGAGCAGTTCTTC.

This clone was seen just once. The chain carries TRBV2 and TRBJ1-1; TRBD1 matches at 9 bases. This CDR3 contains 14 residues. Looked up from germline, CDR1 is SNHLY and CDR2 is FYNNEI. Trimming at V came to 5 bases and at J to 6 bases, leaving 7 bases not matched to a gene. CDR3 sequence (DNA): TGTGCCAGCAGTTCCCGGACAGGGGACGCTGAAGCTTTCTTT. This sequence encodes CASSSRTGDAEAFF.

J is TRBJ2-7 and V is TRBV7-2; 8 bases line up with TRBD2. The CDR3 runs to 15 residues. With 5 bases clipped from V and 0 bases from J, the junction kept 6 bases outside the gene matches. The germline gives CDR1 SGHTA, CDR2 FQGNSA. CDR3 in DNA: TGTGCCAGCAGCCAGGTAGCGGGGAGCTCCTACGAGCAGTACTTC. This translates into CASSQVAGSSYEQYF.

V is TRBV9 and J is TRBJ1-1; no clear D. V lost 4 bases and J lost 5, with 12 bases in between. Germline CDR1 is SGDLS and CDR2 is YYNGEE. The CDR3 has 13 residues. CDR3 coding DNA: TGTGCCAGCAGCAGTGGGAAGATAACTGAAGCTTTCTTT. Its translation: CASSSGKITEAFF.

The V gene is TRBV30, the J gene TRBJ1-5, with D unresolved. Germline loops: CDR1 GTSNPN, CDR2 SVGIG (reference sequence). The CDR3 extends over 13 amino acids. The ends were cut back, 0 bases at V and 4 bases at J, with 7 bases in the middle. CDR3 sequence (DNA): TGTGCCTGGAGTGTAGGTCCAAATCAGCCCCAGCATTTT. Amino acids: CAWSVGPNQPQHF.

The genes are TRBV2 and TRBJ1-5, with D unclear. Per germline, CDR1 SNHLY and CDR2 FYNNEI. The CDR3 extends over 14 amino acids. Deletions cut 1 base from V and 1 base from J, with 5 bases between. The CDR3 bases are TGTGCCAGCAGTGAAGACTGGAGCAATCAGCCCCAGCATTTT. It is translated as CASSEDWSNQPQHF.